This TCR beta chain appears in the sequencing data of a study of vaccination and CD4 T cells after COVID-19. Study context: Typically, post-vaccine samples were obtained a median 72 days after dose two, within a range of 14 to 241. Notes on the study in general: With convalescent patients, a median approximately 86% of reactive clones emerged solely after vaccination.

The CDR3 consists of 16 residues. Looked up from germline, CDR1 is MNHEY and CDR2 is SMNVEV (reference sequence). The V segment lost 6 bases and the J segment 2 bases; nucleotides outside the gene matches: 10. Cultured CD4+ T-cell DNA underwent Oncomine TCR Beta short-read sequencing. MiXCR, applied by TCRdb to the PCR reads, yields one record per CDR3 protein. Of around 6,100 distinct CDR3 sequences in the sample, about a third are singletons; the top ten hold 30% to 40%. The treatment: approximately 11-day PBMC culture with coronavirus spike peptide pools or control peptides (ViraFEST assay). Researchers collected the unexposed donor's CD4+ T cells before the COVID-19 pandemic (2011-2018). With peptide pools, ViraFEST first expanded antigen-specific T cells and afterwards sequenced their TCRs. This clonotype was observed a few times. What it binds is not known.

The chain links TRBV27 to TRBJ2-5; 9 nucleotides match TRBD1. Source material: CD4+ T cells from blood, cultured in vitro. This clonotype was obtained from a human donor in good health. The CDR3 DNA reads TGTGCCAGCAGACTTACCATGGGACAGGGTCAAGAGACCCAGTACTTC. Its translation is CASRLTMGQGQETQYF.